The sequence of this TCR beta chain was determined in a study of PD-1 blockade in classical Hodgkin lymphoma. The wider study: Patients in the cohort were put on intravenous nivolumab, 3 mg/kg every 2 weeks.

About this clone: Antigen unknown.

The CDR3 is 16 amino acids. The germline V gene encodes CDR1 MNHNS and CDR2 SASEGT. Between the trimmed V and J ends, which lost 2 bases and 1 base, there was a span of 12 bases. The time point: cycle 4 day 1 (C4D1), after 5 to 7 weeks of nivolumab. Exposure to brentuximab vedotin varied, and each patient had relapsed following autologous stem cell transplantation. Data came from immunoSEQ multiplex PCR; TCRdb stores just in-frame clones and leaves some out. The data hold about 96,000 clones, with about 93% observed a single time. Findings and caveats of the study: Although disease activity or prior therapy may be involved, causes of the repertoire differences remain undefined. Prior to therapy, complete responders displayed diversity much like that of newly diagnosed patients.

The rearrangement links TRBV6-1 to TRBJ1-3; D call uncertain. Sequenced material: peripheral blood mononuclear cells (PBMCs), taken before the fourth cycle of nivolumab. The clonotype originates from a human donor with classical Hodgkin lymphoma. CDR3 sequence: CASSESVVLSGNTIYF. CDR3 nucleotide sequence: TGTGCCAGCAGTGAAAGTGTGGTGCTTTCTGGAAACACCATATATTTT.